One and the same sample provided the 27 T cell receptor beta chains below, sequenced in a study of T cell responses to AZD1222 COVID-19 vaccine. Produced via immunoSEQ multiplex PCR; TCRdb's table is partial and in-frame only. The repertoire has 150,000 to 200,000 clones, almost 90% of them found once; the top ten carry approximately 10%. Sequencing used peripheral blood, obtained 28 days after the second AZD1222 dose. All receptors derive from an adult who received the AZD1222 COVID-19 vaccine.

The genes are TRBV15 and TRBJ2-1; the D is unclear. Germline-derived CDR1 and CDR2 are LNHNV and YYDKDF (reference sequence). V was shortened by 4 bases and J by 0 bases, with 7 bases between the two germline ends. The CDR3 runs to 14 residues. The CDR3 DNA follows: TGTGCCACCAGCACCGTAAGCTCCTACAATGAGCAGTTCTTC. Its protein is CATSTVSSYNEQFF.

This rearrangement joins TRBV11-2 to TRBJ1-2; 9 bases agree with TRBD1. The CDR3 loop spans 13 amino acids. The germline V gene encodes CDR1 SGHAT and CDR2 FQNNGV. Unmatched junction bases numbered 2, after V lost 5 bases and J lost 4 bases. CDR3 nucleotides: TGTGCCAGCAGCCCGGGACAGGGCTATGGCTACACCTTC. Its protein is CASSPGQGYGYTF. Complete variable domain (other parts from reference TRBV11-2 and TRBJ1-2): EAGVAQSPRYKIIEKRQSVAFWCNPISGHATLYWYQQILGQGPKLLIQFQNNGVVDDSQLPKDRFSAERLKGVDSTLKIQPAKLEDSAVYLCASSPGQGYGYTFGSGTRLTVV.

The V call is TRBV5-1, the J call TRBJ1-3; 7 bases are shared with TRBD1. Germline loops: CDR1 SGHRS, CDR2 YFSETQ. The CDR3 is 15 residues long. After removal of 5 bases from V and 0 bases from J, the junction contained 5 bases not matched to a gene. CDR3 nucleotide sequence: TGCGCCAGCAGTTCAGGGGGTTACTCTGGAAACACCATATATTTT. Its protein is CASSSGGYSGNTIYF.

The chain has TRBV6-5 and TRBJ2-7; the D gene is possibly TRBD2 (6 bases). The V end lost 7 bases, the J end lost 6 bases, and 16 bases lay between the germline ends. This CDR3 region has 13 residues. Germline CDR1 MNHEY, CDR2 SVGAGI. CDR3 DNA: TGTGCCAGCACCCCCCCCGGGAGTCGCGAGCAGTACTTC. Translating it yields CASTPPGSREQYF.

The chain couples TRBV20-1 to TRBJ1-5; D is unresolved. Germline CDR1 DFQATT, CDR2 SNEGSKA (reference sequence). The CDR3 totals 14 residues. V was cut by 3 bases and J by 2 bases, with 11 bases left in between. CDR3: CSASFGYGNQPQHF. The DNA of the CDR3 is TGCAGTGCTAGTTTTGGTTACGGCAATCAGCCCCAGCATTTT.

There are a few counts of this clone. The rearrangement uses TRBV4-1 and TRBJ1-1; D might be TRBD1 (6 bases). The CDR3 consists of 18 residues. Germline assignment: CDR1 MGHRA and CDR2 YSYEKL. V dropped 1 base and J dropped 1 base, with 19 bases sitting between them. CDR3 loop: CASSQALSTGGSNTEAFF. The CDR3 DNA reads TGCGCCAGCAGCCAAGCGCTGTCGACGGGGGGCTCGAACACTGAAGCTTTCTTT.

The rearrangement uses TRBV3-1 (or the pseudogene TRBV3-2) and TRBJ1-1; possible D gene TRBD1, 5 bases. In germline, CDR1 is LGHDT, CDR2 YNNKEL (reference sequence). This CDR3 is 14 amino acids long. V lost 2 bases and J 4 bases, leaving 11 bases between the germline ends. CDR3 sequence reads: CASSQQRRGTEAFF. The CDR3 DNA follows: TGTGCCAGCAGCCAACAACGAAGGGGCACTGAAGCTTTCTTT.

This clone appeared a few times. The chain joins TRBV11-2 to TRBJ2-7; D possibly corresponds to TRBD2 (5 bases). CDR3 size: 15 residues. Per germline, CDR1 SGHAT and CDR2 FQNNGV. The V and J ends lost 1 base and 0 bases respectively, with 10 bases between them. CDR3 DNA sequence: TGTGCCAGCAGCTTAGCCCCGGGAAGCTCCTACGAGCAGTACTTC. Its translation is CASSLAPGSSYEQYF.

The chain joins TRBV19 to TRBJ2-7; 9 nucleotides align to TRBD1. The CDR3 runs 13 residues. Germline V gene lookup returns CDR1 LNHDA and CDR2 SQIVND (reference sequence). V lost 9 bases, J lost 2 bases, and 5 bases stayed unmatched. The CDR3 DNA is TGTGCCAGCCGACAGGGGGGGACCTACGAGCAGTACTTC. This encodes CASRQGGTYEQYF.

As regards this clone: One end of the junction fails to match germline, which may point to a read error. The chain recombines TRBV10-3 with TRBJ2-3, with D possibly TRBD1 on 5 matching bases. The CDR3 extends over 13 amino acids. Germline V gene sequence: CDR1 ENHRY, CDR2 SYGVKD. This CDR3 is CAISEGEAETQYF. The CDR3 coding sequence is TGTGCCATCAGTGAAGGGGAAGCAGAAACGCAGTATTTT.

V is TRBV9 and J is TRBJ2-7, with 13 bases fitting TRBD2. CDR1 is SGDLS, CDR2 YYNGEE, per germline. Trimming removed 3 bases from V and 6 bases from J; junction bases left unmatched: 3. CDR3 length: 14 residues. Here the CDR3 reads CASSEGLAGVEQYF. The CDR3 DNA reads TGTGCCAGCAGCGAAGGACTAGCGGGGGTCGAGCAGTACTTC.

CDR3 nucleotide sequence: TGTGCCAGCAGCCCCGGGACAGGGAGGGGAGGAAACACCATATATTTT. It translates to CASSPGTGRGGNTIYF. This chain joins TRBV7-2 and TRBJ1-3; 9 bases are a match to TRBD1. CDR3 length: 16 residues. From germline, CDR1 is SGHTA and CDR2 FQGNSA. V shed 5 bases, J shed 4 bases, and the junction held 9 bases outside the gene matches.

In its sample, this clone was seen a few times. The rearrangement joins TRBV9 to TRBJ1-6; D may be TRBD1 (5 bases). The CDR3 spans 14 residues. V was clipped by 6 bases and J by 10 bases, with 17 bases between them. Germline V CDR1 and CDR2: SGDLS, YYNGEE. The CDR3 protein is CASTTGYRDSPLHF. The CDR3 region has the DNA TGTGCCAGCACTACAGGTTATAGAGACTCACCCCTCCACTTT.

J is TRBJ2-1 and V is TRBV24-1; TRBD2 matches 8 bases. The CDR3 has 15 amino acids. CDR1 is KGHDR and CDR2 is SFDVKD in the germline V gene. V lost 5 bases and J lost 4; bases outside the gene matches: 6. The CDR3 sequence: CATSALGLGYNEQFF. The CDR3 DNA follows: TGTGCCACCAGTGCATTGGGACTAGGGTACAATGAGCAGTTCTTC.

The chain employs TRBV10-1 and TRBJ2-7, with D tentatively TRBD1 or TRBD2 (5 bases each). This CDR3 spans 12 amino acids. The V and J ends lost 7 bases and 3 bases respectively, with 10 bases between them. Germline-derived CDR1 and CDR2 are WNHNN and SYGVQD (reference sequence). CDR3 loop: CASIRDVYEQYF. CDR3 coding DNA: TGCGCCAGCATTAGGGACGTCTACGAGCAGTACTTC.

The chain combines TRBV4-2 with TRBJ2-5; a weak D match, TRBD1 (6 bases). In germline, CDR1 is LGHNA, CDR2 YNFKEQ. There are 15 residues in the CDR3. V lost 1 base, J lost 2 bases, and 11 bases lay in between. This CDR3 reads CASSQGGLIQETQYF. The CDR3 region has the DNA TGTGCCAGCAGCCAAGGGGGGCTCATTCAAGAGACCCAGTACTTC.

The rearrangement links TRBV7-3 to TRBJ2-1, with D uncertain. This CDR3 is 15 amino acids long. The V gene lost 1 base and the J gene lost 3 bases, with 10 bases spanning the gap. Germline V gives CDR1 SGHTA, CDR2 FQGTGA. CDR3 sequence (DNA): TGTGCCAGCAGCTTAAATCGGCCCCTCTACAATGAGCAGTTCTTC. Protein product: CASSLNRPLYNEQFF.

V usage is TRBV18 and J usage is TRBJ2-7; D gene ambiguous. The CDR3 runs to 14 residues. In germline, CDR1 is KGHSH, CDR2 LQKENI. Between the trimmed V and J ends, which lost 3 bases and 3 bases, there was a span of 12 bases. This CDR3 reads CASSPATTGYEQYF. DNA of the CDR3: TGTGCCAGCTCACCTGCAACAACGGGCTACGAGCAGTACTTC.

V is TRBV5-1 and J is TRBJ1-1; D remains unclear. The germline gives CDR1 SGHRS, CDR2 YFSETQ. Trimming removed 0 bases at V and 6 bases at J, with 12 bases between. The CDR3 has 14 residues. The CDR3 protein is CASSLEVGVAEAFF. Written as DNA, the CDR3 is TGCGCCAGCAGCTTGGAGGTTGGGGTGGCTGAAGCTTTCTTT.

This clone was observed a single time. This chain links TRBV27 with TRBJ2-3; perhaps TRBD2 as D (6 bases). Germline CDR1 is MNHEY and CDR2 is SMNVEV (reference sequence). The V end lost 7 bases, the J end lost 1 base, and 15 bases lay between the germline ends. This CDR3 contains 15 residues. CDR3 bases: TGTGCCAGCAAACCTCGGGGCGGGGGCACAGATACGCAGTATTTT. Its translation is CASKPRGGGTDTQYF.

V usage is TRBV9 and J usage is TRBJ1-4; 7 bases are shared with TRBD1. Germline CDR1 reads SGDLS; CDR2 reads YYNGEE. The V gene end was trimmed by 4 bases and the J gene end by 5 bases; junction bases not matched to a gene: 5. CDR3 length equals 14 residues. The CDR3 coding sequence is TGTGCCAGCAGCTCCGGGACAGTGAATGAAAAACTGTTTTTT. Amino acid sequence: CASSSGTVNEKLFF.

V and J are TRBV28 and TRBJ1-1, with D tentatively TRBD1 (6 bases). Trimming shortened V by 6 bases and J by 1 base, and 21 bases separated the two germline ends. This CDR3 contains 17 residues. Germline V lookup: CDR1 MDHEN, CDR2 SYDVKM. CDR3 protein: CASRYPIGGNGNTEAFF. The DNA of the CDR3 is TGTGCCAGCAGGTACCCGATCGGGGGCAATGGGAACACTGAAGCTTTCTTT.

This clone appeared a single time. CDR3 loop: CASSTRQGRGYTF. CDR3 DNA sequence: TGTGCCAGTAGCACTAGACAGGGTCGAGGCTACACCTTC. The chain recombines TRBV19 with TRBJ1-2; 7 bases line up with TRBD1. The CDR3 loop spans 13 amino acids. Germline loops: CDR1 LNHDA, CDR2 SQIVND (reference sequence). V shed 6 bases and J 8 bases; nucleotides not matched to a gene: 9.

The rearrangement links TRBV11-3 to TRBJ2-7; D gene ambiguous. Looked up from germline, CDR1 is SGHNT and CDR2 is YENEEA. With 5 bases removed from V and 9 bases from J, the gap between germline ends came to 17 bases. The CDR3 runs 13 residues. DNA for the CDR3: TGTGCCAGCAGCATGACGACGGAATCAGGGCAGTACTTC. This codes for CASSMTTESGQYF.

This clone has a handful of counts. The rearrangement links TRBV6-5 to TRBJ2-2; the match to TRBD2 covers 9 bases. CDR1 and CDR2 (germline): MNHEY, SVGAGI. CDR3 length: 15 residues. V gave up 6 bases and J gave up 1 base; unmatched junction bases: 3. DNA for the CDR3: TGTGCCAGCAGCCTTAGCGGGGGGAACACCGGGGAGCTGTTTTTT. Amino acid sequence: CASSLSGGNTGELFF.

The chain's CDR3 is CASSILGQGSHSNQPQHF. The CDR3 DNA reads as TGTGCCAGTAGTATACTGGGACAGGGGTCTCATAGCAATCAGCCCCAGCATTTT. The V and J genes are TRBV19 and TRBJ1-5, with 10 bases that match TRBD1. CDR3 length equals 18 residues. Germline assignment: CDR1 LNHDA and CDR2 SQIVND (reference sequence). V trimming: 2 bases; J trimming: 0 bases; junction bases outside the gene matches: 7. Full variable domain (rest looked up from reference TRBV19 and TRBJ1-5): DGGITQSPKYLFRKEGQNVTLSCEQNLNHDAMYWYRQDPGQGLRLIYYSQIVNDFQKGDIAEGYSVSREKKESFPLTVTSAQKNPTAFYLCASSILGQGSHSNQPQHFGDGTRLSIL.

The chain recombines TRBV24-1 with TRBJ1-1; the D is unclear. CDR1 KGHDR and CDR2 SFDVKD come from the germline V gene. V lost 0 bases, J lost 11 bases, and 15 bases lay in between. The CDR3 extends over 14 amino acids. The chain's CDR3 is CATSDLPSSIGAFF. The CDR3 region has the DNA TGTGCCACCAGTGATTTGCCTTCAAGCATCGGGGCTTTCTTT.